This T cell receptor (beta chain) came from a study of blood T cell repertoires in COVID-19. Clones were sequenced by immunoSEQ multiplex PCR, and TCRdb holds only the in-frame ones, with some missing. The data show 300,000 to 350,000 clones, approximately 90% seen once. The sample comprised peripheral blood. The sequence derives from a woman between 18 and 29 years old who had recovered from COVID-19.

The CDR3 DNA sequence: TGTGCCAGCACCAGGACTAGATTCGAGACCCAGTACTTC. This codes for CASTRTRFETQYF. The rearrangement links TRBV6-5 to TRBJ2-5, with 7 bases identical to TRBD2. CDR1 and CDR2 from the germline V gene are MNHEY and SVGAGI. This CDR3 is built from 13 residues. The V and J ends lost 7 bases and 5 bases, in that order; junction bases with no gene match: 7.